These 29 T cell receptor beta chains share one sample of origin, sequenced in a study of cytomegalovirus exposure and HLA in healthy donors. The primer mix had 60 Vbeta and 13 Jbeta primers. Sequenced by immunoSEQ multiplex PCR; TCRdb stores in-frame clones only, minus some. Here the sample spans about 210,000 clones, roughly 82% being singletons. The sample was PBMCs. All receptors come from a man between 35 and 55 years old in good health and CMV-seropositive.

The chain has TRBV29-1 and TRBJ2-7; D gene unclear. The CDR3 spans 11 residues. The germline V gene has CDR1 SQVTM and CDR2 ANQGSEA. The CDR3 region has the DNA TGCACCTTCTTGATGATGGGCGAGCAGTACGTC. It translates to CTFLMMGEQYV.

This CDR3 reads CASSSEGGLGDNEQFF. DNA of the CDR3: TGTGCCAGCAGCTCGGAGGGAGGACTAGGTGACAATGAGCAGTTCTTC. The chain links TRBV11-2 to TRBJ2-1; 7 nucleotides agree with TRBD2. This CDR3 region has 16 residues. Germline V gives CDR1 SGHAT, CDR2 FQNNGV. V shed 4 bases and J 5 bases; nucleotides not matched to a gene: 11.

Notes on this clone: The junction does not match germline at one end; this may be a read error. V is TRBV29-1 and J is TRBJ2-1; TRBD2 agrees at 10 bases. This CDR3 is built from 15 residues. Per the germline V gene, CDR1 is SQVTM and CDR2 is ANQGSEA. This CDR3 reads CSVVGLASVYDEQFF. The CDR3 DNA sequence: TGCAGCGTGGTGGGACTAGCGAGTGTCTACGATGAGCAGTTCTTC.

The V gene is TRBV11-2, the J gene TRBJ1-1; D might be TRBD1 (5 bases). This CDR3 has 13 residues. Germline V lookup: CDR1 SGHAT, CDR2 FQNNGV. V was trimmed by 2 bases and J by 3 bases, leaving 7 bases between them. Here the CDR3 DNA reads TGTGCCAGCAGCTTAAGGGGCGACACTGAAGCTTTCTTT. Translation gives CASSLRGDTEAFF. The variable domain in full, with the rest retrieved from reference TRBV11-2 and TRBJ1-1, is EAGVAQSPRYKIIEKRQSVAFWCNPISGHATLYWYQQILGQGPKLLIQFQNNGVVDDSQLPKDRFSAERLKGVDSTLKIQPAKLEDSAVYLCASSLRGDTEAFFGQGTRLTVV.

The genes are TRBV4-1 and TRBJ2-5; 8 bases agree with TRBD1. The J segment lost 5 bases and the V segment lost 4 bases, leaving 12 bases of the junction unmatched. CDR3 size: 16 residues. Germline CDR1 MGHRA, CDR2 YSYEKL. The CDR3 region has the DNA TGCGCCAGCAGCCCGACTCGGGACAGGCCCACGGAGACCCAGTACTTC. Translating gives CASSPTRDRPTETQYF.

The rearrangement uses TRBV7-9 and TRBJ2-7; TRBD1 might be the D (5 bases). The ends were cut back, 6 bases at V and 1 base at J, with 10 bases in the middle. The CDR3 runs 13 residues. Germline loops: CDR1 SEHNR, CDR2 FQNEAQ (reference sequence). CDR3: CASRPDSSYEQYV. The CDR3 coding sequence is TGTGCCAGCAGGCCTGACAGTTCCTACGAGCAGTACGTC.

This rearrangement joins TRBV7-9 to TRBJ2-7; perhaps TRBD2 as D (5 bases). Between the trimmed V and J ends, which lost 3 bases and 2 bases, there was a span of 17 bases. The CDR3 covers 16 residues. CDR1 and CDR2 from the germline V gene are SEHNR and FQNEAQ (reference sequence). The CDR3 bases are TGTGCCAGCAGCTTCGCCGCCGGCGGGTCGACCTACGAGCAGTACTTC. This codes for CASSFAAGGSTYEQYF.

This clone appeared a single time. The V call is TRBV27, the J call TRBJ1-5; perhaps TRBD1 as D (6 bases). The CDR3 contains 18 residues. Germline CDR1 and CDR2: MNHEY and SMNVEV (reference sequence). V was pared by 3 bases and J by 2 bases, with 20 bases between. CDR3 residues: CASSLNRVPGLGNQPQHF. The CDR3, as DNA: TGTGCCAGCAGTTTGAACAGGGTCCCGGGGTTAGGCAATCAGCCCCAGCATTTT.

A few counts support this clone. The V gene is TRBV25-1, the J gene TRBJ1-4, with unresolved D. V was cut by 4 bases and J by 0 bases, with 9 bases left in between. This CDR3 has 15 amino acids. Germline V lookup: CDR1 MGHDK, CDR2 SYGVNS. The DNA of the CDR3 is TGTGCCAGCAGTGGAAAGGGAGCAACTAATGAAAAACTGTTTTTT. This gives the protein CASSGKGATNEKLFF. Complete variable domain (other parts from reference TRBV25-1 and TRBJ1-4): EADIYQTPRYLVIGTGKKITLECSQTMGHDKMYWYQQDPGMELHLIHYSYGVNSTEKGDLSSESTVSRIRTEHFPLTLESARPSHTSQYLCASSGKGATNEKLFFGSGTQLSVL.

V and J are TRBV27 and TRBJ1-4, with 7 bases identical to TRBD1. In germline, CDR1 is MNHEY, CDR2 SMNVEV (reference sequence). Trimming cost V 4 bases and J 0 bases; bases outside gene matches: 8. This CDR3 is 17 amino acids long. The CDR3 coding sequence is TGTGCCAGCAGTTCAACCTACAGGGGACCAACTAATGAAAAACTGTTTTTT. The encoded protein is CASSSTYRGPTNEKLFF.

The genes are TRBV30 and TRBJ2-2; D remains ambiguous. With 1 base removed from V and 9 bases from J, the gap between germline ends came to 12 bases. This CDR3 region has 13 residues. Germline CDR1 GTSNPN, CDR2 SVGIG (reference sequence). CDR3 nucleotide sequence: TGTGCCTGGAGTGCTGCTCTAGATCGGGAGCTGTTTTTT. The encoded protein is CAWSAALDRELFF.

This chain's CDR3 is CASSPLTAAGVGYEQYV. CDR3 DNA: TGTGCCAGCAGCCCACTAACGGCGGCGGGAGTAGGCTACGAGCAGTACGTC. The chain is built from TRBV5-6 and TRBJ2-7, with 7 positions matching TRBD2. The CDR3 is 17 amino acids. The J segment lost 3 bases and the V segment lost 4 bases, leaving 16 bases of the junction unmatched. CDR1 is SGHDT and CDR2 is YYEEEE in the germline V gene.

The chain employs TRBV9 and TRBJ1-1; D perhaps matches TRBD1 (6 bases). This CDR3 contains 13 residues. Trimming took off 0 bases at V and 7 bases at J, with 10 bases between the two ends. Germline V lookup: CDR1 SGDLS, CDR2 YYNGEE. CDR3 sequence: CASSVGDTYEAFF. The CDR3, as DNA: TGTGCCAGCAGCGTAGGGGACACCTATGAAGCTTTCTTT.

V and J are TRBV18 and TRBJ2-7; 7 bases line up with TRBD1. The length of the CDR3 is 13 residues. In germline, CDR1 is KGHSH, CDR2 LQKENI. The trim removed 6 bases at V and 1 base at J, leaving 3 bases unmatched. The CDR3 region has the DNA TGTGCCAGCTCTTGGGACAGATCCTACGAGCAGTACGTC. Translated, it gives CASSWDRSYEQYV.

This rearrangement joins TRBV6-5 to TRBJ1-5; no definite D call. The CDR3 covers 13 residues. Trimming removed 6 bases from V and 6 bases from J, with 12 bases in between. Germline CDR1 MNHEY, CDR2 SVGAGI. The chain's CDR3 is CASSFIGGQPQHF. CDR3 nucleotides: TGTGCCAGCAGCTTCATAGGAGGTCAGCCCCAGCATTTT.

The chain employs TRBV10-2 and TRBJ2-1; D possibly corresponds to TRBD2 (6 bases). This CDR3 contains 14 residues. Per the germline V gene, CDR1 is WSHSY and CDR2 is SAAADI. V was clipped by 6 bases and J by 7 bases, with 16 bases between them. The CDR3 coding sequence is TGCGCCAGCAGAGAAACGGGAGTACTGAATGAGCAGTTCTTC. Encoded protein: CASRETGVLNEQFF.

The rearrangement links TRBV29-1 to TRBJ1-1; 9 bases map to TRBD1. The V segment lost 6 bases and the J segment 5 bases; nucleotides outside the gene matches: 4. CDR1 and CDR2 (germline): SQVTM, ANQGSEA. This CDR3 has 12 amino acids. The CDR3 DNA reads TGCAGCGTGACAGGGGGTCGGACTGAAGCTTTCTTT. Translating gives CSVTGGRTEAFF.

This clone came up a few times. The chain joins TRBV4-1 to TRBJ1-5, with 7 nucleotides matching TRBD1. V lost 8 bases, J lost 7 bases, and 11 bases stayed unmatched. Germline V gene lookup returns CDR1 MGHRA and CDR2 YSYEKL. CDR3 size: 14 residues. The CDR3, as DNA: TGCGCCAGCTCCTCCTCTTGGACAGGACAGCCCCAGCATTTT. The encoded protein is CASSSSWTGQPQHF.

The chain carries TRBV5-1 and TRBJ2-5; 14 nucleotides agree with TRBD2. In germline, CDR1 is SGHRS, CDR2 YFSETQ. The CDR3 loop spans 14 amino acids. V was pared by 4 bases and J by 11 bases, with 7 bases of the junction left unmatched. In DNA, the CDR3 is TGCGCCAGCAGCCAGGGACTAGCGGGAGAGGGGCAGTACTTC. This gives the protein CASSQGLAGEGQYF. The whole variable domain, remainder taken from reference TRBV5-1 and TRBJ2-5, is KAGVTQTPRYLIKTRGQQVTLSCSPISGHRSVSWYQQTPGQGLQFLFEYFSETQRNKGNFPGRFSGRQFSNSRSEMNVSTLELGDSALYLCASSQGLAGEGQYFGPGTRLLVL.

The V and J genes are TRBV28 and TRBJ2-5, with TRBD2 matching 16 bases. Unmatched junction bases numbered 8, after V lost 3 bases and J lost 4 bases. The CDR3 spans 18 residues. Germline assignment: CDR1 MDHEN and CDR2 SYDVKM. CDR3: CASSFVGTSGRASETQYF. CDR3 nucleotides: TGTGCCAGCAGTTTTGTCGGGACTAGCGGGAGGGCCTCAGAGACCCAGTACTTC.

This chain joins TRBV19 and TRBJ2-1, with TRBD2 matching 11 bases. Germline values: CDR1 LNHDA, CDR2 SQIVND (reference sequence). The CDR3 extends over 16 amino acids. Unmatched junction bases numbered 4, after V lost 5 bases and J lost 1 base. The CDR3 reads CASSVTSGTSYNEQFF. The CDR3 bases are TGTGCCAGTAGTGTGACTAGCGGGACTTCCTACAATGAGCAGTTCTTC.

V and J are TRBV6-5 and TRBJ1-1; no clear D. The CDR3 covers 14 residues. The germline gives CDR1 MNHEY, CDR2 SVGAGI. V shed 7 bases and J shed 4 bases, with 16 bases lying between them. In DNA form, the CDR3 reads TGTGCCAGCACCCCAGCGGGTGGCGGCACTGAAGCTTTCTTT. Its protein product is CASTPAGGGTEAFF.

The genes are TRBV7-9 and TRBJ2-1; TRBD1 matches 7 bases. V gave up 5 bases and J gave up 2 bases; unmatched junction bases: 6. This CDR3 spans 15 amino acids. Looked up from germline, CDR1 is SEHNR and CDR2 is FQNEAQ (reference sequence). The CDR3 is CASSPTGNPYNEQFF. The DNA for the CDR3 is TGTGCCAGCAGCCCGACAGGGAATCCCTACAATGAGCAGTTCTTC. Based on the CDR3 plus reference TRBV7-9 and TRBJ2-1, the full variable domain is DTGVSQNPRHKITKRGQNVTFRCDPISEHNRLYWYRQTLGQGPEFLTYFQNEAQLEKSRLLSDRFSAERPKGSFSTLEIQRTEQGDSAMYLCASSPTGNPYNEQFFGPGTRLTVL.

The CDR3 region is CASSLLGQELIEKLFF. The CDR3 DNA follows: TGTGCCAGCAGCTTACTGGGACAGGAACTTATTGAAAAACTGTTTTTT. The V gene is TRBV7-9, the J gene TRBJ1-4, with TRBD1 identical over 8 bases. The CDR3 spans 16 residues. J lost 7 bases, V lost 2 bases, and 9 bases had no gene match. Per the germline V gene, CDR1 is SEHNR and CDR2 is FQNEAQ (reference sequence).

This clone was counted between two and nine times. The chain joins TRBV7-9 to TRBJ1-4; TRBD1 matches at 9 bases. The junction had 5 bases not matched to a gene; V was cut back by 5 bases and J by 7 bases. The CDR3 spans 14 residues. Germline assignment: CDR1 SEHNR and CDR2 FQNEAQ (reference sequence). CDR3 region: CASSLRQGGEKLFF. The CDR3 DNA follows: TGTGCCAGCAGCCTCAGACAGGGGGGTGAAAAACTGTTTTTT. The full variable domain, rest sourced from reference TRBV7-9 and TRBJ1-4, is DTGVSQNPRHKITKRGQNVTFRCDPISEHNRLYWYRQTLGQGPEFLTYFQNEAQLEKSRLLSDRFSAERPKGSFSTLEIQRTEQGDSAMYLCASSLRQGGEKLFFGSGTQLSVL.

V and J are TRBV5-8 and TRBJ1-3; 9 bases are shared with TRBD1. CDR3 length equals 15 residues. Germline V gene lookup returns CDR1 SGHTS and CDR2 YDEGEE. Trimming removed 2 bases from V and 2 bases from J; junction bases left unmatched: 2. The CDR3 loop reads CASSFGTGTGNTIYF. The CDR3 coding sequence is TGTGCCAGCAGCTTCGGGACAGGGACTGGAAACACCATATATTTT.

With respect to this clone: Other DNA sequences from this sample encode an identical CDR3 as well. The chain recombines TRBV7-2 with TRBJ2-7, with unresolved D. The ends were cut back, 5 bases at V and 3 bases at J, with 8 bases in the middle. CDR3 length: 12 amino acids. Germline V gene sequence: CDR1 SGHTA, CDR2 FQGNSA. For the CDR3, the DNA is TGTGCCAGCAGCCCCTCGAGCTACGAGCAGTACTTC. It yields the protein CASSPSSYEQYF.

CDR3 in DNA: TGTGCCAGCAGTTACCGGACAGGGAGCGCCTATGGCTACACCTTC. Amino acid sequence: CASSYRTGSAYGYTF. The chain recombines TRBV6-5 with TRBJ1-2; 8 nucleotides align to TRBD1. The ends lost 2 bases at V and 4 bases at J; junction bases unmatched: 6. There are 15 residues in the CDR3. Germline V CDR1 and CDR2: MNHEY, SVGAGI.

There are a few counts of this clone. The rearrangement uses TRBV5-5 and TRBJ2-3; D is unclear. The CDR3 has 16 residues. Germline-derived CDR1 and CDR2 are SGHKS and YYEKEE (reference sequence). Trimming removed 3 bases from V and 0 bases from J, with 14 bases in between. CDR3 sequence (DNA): TGTGCCAGCAGCTCCCCTAGGCCCCCTAGCACAGATACGCAGTATTTT. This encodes CASSSPRPPSTDTQYF.